Described below is a single T cell receptor (beta chain) sequence and its context. The germline gives CDR1 SNHLY, CDR2 FYNNEI. V lost 8 bases and J 9 bases, leaving 7 bases between the germline ends. CDR3 size: 10 residues. The data belong to a study of beta chain features in type 1 diabetes. Reverse transcription of all isolated RNA meant that expressed TCRB transcripts were sequenced. Assay: immunoSEQ multiplex PCR; the TCRdb copy retains only in-frame clones and omits some. Among hundreds of thousands of clones listed, around 15% were seen once. The chain joins TRBV2 to TRBJ1-4; weak D call: TRBD1 (6 bases). The source material was central memory CD4+ T cells from blood. This TCR derives from a man younger than 40 in good health. The CDR3 spells CASGQQKLFF. The CDR3 region has the DNA TGTGCCAGCGGACAGCAAAAACTGTTTTTT.